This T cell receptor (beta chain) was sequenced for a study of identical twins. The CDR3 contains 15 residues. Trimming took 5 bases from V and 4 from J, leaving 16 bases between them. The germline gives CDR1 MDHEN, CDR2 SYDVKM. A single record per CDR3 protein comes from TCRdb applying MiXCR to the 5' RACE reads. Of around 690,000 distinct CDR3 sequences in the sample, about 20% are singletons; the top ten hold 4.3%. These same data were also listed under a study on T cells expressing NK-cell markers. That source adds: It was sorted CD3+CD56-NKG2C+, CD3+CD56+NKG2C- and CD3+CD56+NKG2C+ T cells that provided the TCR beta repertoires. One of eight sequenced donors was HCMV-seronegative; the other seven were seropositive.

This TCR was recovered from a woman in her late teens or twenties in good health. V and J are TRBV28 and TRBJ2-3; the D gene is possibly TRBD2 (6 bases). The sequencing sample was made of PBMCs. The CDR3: CASSLRESRADTQYF. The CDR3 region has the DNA TGTGCCAGCAGTCTCCGGGAGAGCAGGGCAGATACGCAGTATTTT.